This T cell receptor (beta chain) came from a study of cytomegalovirus exposure and HLA in healthy donors. The table lists this clone with a few counts. Primers: 60 Vbeta forward and 13 Jbeta reverse. Assay used: immunoSEQ multiplex PCR; TCRdb lists only in-frame clones, some missing. The sample carries 65,000 to 70,000 clones, about 70% recorded once. V lost 0 bases and J 4 bases, leaving 7 bases between the germline ends. Germline V gene lookup returns CDR1 GTSNPN and CDR2 SVGIG (reference sequence). This CDR3 comprises 14 residues. The source material was PBMCs. This receptor was obtained from a woman in her twenties or thirties in good health and CMV-seronegative. V and J are TRBV30 and TRBJ1-6; D gene ambiguous. The CDR3 DNA reads as TGTGCCTGGAGTGTAAGCCAATATAATTCACCCCTCCACTTT. Encoded protein: CAWSVSQYNSPLHF.